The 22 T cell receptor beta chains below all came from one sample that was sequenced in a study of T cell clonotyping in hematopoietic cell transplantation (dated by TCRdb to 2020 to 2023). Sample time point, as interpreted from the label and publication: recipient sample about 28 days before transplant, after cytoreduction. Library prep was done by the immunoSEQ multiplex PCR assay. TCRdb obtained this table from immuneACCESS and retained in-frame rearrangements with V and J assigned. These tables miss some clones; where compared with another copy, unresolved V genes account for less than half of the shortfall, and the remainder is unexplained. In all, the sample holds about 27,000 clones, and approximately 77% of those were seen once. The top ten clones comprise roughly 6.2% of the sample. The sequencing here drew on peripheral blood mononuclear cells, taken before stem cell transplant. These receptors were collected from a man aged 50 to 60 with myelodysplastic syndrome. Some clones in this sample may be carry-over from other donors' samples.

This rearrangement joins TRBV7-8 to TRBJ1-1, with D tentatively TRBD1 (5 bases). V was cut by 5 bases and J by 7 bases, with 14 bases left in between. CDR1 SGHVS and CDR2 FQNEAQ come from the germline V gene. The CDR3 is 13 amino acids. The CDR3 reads CASSPKGYSEAFF. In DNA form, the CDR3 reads TGTGCCAGCAGCCCCAAGGGGTACAGTGAAGCTTTCTTT.

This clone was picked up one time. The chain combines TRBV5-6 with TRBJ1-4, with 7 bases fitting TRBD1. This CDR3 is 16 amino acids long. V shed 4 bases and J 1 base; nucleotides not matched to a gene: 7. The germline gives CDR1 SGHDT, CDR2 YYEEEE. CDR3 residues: CASSLPRQGTNEKLFF. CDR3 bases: TGTGCCAGCAGCCTACCTAGACAGGGAACTAATGAAAAACTGTTTTTT. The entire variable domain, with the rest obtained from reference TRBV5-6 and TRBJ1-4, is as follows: DAGVTQSPTHLIKTRGQQVTLRCSPKSGHDTVSWYQQALGQGPQFIFQYYEEEERQRGNFPDRFSGHQFPNYSSELNVNALLLGDSALYLCASSLPRQGTNEKLFFGSGTQLSVL.

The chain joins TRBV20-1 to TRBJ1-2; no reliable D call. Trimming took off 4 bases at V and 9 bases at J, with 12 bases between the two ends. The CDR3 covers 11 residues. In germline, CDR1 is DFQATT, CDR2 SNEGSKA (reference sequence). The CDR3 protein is CSAIGLTSYTF. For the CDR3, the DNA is TGCAGTGCTATAGGACTCACCAGCTACACCTTC.

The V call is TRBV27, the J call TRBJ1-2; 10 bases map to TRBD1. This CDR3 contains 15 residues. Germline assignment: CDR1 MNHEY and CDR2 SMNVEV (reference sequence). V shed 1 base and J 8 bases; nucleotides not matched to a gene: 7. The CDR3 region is CASSLYKTGGGGYTF. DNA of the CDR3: TGTGCCAGCAGTTTATATAAGACAGGGGGCGGAGGCTACACCTTC.

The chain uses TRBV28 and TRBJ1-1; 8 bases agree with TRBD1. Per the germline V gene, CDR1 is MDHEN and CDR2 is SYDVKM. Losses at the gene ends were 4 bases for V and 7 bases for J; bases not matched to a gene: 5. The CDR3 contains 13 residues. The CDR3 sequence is CASSSPGTGEAFF. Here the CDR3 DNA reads TGTGCCAGCAGTTCCCCGGGGACAGGTGAAGCTTTCTTT.

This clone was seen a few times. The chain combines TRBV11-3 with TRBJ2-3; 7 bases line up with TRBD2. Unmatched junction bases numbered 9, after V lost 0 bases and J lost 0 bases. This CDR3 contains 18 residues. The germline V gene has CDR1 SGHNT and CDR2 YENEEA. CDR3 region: CASSLDLGTKSSTDTQYF. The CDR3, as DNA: TGTGCCAGCAGCTTAGATCTGGGGACTAAGTCTAGCACAGATACGCAGTATTTT.

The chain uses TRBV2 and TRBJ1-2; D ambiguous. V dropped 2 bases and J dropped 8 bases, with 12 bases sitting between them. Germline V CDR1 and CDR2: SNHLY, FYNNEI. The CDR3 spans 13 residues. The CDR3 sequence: CASSETALRGYTF. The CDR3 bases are TGTGCCAGCAGTGAAACGGCTCTGCGGGGCTACACCTTC.

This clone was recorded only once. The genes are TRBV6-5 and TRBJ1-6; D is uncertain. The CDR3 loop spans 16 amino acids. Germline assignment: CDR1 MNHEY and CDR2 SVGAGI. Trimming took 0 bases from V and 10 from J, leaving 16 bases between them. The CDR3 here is CASSYSNPSGGSPLHF. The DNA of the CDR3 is TGTGCCAGCAGTTACTCGAACCCGTCAGGAGGGTCACCCCTCCACTTT.

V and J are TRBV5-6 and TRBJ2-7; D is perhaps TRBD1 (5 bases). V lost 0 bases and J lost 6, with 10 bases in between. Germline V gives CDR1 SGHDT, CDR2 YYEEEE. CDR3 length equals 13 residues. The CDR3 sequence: CASSLGRVGEQYF. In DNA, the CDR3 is TGTGCCAGCAGCTTGGGCAGGGTCGGCGAGCAGTACTTC.

The CDR3 loop reads CAWNVLRGGYEQYF. DNA for the CDR3: TGTGCCTGGAACGTTTTGCGGGGGGGCTACGAGCAGTACTTC. V gene TRBV30 combines with J gene TRBJ2-7, with TRBD2 matching 9 bases. Germline assignment: CDR1 GTSNPN and CDR2 SVGIG (reference sequence). The ends lost 4 bases at V and 3 bases at J; junction bases unmatched: 7. CDR3 length: 14 residues.

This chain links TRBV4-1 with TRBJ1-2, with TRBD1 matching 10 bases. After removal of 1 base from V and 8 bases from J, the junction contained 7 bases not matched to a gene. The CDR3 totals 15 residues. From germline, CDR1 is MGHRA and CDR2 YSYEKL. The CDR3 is CASSQAGTGAGGYTF. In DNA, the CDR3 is TGCGCCAGCAGCCAAGCTGGGACAGGGGCAGGGGGCTACACCTTC.

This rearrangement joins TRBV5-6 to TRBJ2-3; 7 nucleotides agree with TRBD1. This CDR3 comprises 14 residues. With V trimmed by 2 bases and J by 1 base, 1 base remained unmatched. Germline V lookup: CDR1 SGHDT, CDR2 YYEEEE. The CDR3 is CASSFGTGTDTQYF. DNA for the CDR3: TGTGCCAGCAGCTTTGGGACAGGCACAGATACGCAGTATTTT.

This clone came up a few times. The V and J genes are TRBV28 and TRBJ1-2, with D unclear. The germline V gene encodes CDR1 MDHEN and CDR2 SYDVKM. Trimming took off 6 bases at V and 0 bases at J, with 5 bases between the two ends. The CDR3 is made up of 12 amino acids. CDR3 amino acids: CASSATNYGYTF. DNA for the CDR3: TGTGCCAGCAGCGCAACTAACTATGGCTACACCTTC.

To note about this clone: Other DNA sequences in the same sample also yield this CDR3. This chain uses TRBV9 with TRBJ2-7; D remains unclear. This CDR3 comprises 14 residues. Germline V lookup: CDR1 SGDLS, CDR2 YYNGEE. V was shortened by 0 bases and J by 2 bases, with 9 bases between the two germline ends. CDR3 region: CASSVGAVPYEQYF. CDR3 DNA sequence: TGTGCCAGCAGCGTAGGGGCGGTGCCCTACGAGCAGTACTTC.

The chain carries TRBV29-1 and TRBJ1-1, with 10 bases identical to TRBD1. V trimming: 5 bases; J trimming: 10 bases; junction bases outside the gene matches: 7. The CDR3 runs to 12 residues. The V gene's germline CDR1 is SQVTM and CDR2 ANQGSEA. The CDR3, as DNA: TGCAGCGTTCCCGGGACAGGGGCTGGAGCTTTCTTT. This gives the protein CSVPGTGAGAFF.

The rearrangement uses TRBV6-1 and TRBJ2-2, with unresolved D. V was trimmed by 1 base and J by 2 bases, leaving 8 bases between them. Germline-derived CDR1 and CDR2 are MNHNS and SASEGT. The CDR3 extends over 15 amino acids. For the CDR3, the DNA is TGTGCCAGCAGTGAAGGGTCCTTTAACACCGGGGAGCTGTTTTTT. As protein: CASSEGSFNTGELFF.

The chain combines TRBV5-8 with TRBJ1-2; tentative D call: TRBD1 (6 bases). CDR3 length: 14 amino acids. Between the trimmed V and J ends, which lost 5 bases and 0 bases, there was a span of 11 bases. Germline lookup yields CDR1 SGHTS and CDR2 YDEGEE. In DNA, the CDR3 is TGTGCCAGCAGATTTGGGGGGCCTAACTATGGCTACACCTTC. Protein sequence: CASRFGGPNYGYTF.

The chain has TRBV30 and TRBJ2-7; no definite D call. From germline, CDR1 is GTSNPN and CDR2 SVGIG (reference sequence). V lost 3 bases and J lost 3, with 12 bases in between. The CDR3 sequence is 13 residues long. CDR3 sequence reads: CAWSAQLHYEQYF. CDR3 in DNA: TGTGCCTGGAGCGCCCAACTACACTACGAGCAGTACTTC.

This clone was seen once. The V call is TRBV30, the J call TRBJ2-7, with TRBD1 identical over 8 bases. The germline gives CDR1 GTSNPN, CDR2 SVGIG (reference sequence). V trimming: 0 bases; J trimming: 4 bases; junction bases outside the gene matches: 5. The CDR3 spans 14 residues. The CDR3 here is CAWSVGTGGYEQYF. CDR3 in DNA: TGTGCCTGGAGTGTAGGGACAGGCGGTTACGAGCAGTACTTC.

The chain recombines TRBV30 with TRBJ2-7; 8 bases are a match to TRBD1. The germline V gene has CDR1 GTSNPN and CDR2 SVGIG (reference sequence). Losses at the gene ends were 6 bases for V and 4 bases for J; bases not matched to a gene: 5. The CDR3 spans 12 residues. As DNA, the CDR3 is TGTGCCTGCGACAGGGGTAATTACGAGCAGTACTTC. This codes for CACDRGNYEQYF.

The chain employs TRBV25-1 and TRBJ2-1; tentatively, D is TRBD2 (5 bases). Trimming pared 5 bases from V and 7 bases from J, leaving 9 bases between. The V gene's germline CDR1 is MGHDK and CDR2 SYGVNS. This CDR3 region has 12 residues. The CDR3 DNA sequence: TGTGCCAGCAGTATAGCGTGGAATGAGCAGTTCTTC. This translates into CASSIAWNEQFF.

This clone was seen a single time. The CDR3 here is CASSERTYGYTF. Here the CDR3 DNA reads TGTGCCAGCAGTGAAAGGACCTATGGCTACACCTTC. This chain links TRBV6-1 with TRBJ1-2; no reliable D call. The germline gives CDR1 MNHNS, CDR2 SASEGT. V lost 2 bases, J lost 4 bases, and 5 bases lay in between. The CDR3 has 12 amino acids.